This TCR beta chain was sequenced in a study of blood T cells in healthy people across ages. Study-wide results and caveats: In older individuals, TCR beta diversity per million T cells was lower, falling roughly linearly with age.

About this clonotype itself: The antigen is not known. Being one base from a much bigger clone, this may be a read error.

Alongside a J-beta primer mix, a sample-barcoded 5' primer served in a second PCR lasting about 7 to 11 cycles. Each cDNA was tagged by a template-switch adaptor containing 12 random nucleotides. TCRdb called the 5' RACE reads again in MiXCR, with one record for every CDR3 protein. Altogether about 650,000 distinct CDR3 sequences are present, approximately 29% being singletons, with the ten largest covering 15%. Material: blood. The TCR originated in a woman of 80 years or more in good health.

The CDR3 sequence is CSARTRTNYEQYF. As DNA, the CDR3 is TGCAGTGCACGGACTAGGACTAACTACGAGCAGTACTTC. The V gene is TRBV20-1, the J gene TRBJ2-7; 7 nucleotides align to TRBD2. The CDR3 has 13 amino acids. CDR1 is DFQATT, CDR2 SNEGSKA, per germline (reference sequence). The V gene end was trimmed by 6 bases and the J gene end by 3 bases; junction bases not matched to a gene: 8.